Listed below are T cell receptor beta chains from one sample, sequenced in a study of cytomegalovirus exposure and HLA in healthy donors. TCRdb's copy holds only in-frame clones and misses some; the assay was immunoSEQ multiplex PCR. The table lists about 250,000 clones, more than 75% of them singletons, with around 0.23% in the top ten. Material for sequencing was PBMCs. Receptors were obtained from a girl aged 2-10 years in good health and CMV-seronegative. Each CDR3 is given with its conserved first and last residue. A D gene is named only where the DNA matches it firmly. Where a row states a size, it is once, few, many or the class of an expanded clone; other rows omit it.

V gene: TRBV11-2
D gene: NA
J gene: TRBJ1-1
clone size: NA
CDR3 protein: CASSLIQGGGTEAFF
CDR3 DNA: TGTGCCAGCAGCTTGATACAGGGAGGGGGCACTGAAGCTTTCTTT

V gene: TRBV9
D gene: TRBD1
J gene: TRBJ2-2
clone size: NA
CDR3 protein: CASSPGTGETNTGELLF
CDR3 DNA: TGTGCCAGCAGCCCCGGGACAGGGGAGACGAACACCGGGGAGCTGCTTTTT

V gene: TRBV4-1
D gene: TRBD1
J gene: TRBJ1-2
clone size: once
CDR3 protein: CASSQGGQSYGDGYTF
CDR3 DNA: TGCGCCAGCAGCCAAGGGGGACAGTCCTATGGAGATGGCTACACCTTC

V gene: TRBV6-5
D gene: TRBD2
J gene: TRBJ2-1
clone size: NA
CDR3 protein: CASSWGLAGVNEQFF
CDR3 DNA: TGTGCCAGCAGTTGGGGACTAGCGGGAGTCAATGAGCAGTTCTTC

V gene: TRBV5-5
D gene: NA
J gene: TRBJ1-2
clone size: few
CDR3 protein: CASTLKTGQSIYGYTF
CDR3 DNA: TGTGCCAGCACCTTGAAGACCGGACAGTCGATCTATGGCTACACCTTC

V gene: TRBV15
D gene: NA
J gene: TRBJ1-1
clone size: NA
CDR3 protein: CATSRAPGQNTEAFF
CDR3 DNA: TGTGCCACCAGCAGAGCACCGGGACAGAACACTGAAGCTTTCTTT

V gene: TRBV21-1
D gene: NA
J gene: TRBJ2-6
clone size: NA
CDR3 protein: CASEWRGQAHIGANVLTF
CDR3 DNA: TGTGCCAGCGAATGGAGGGGACAGGCCCATATTGGGGCCAACGTCCTGACTTTC

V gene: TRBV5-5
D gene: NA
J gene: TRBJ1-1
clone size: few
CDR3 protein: CASSLAGGWSTEAFF
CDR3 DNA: TGTGCCAGCAGCTTGGCGGGGGGGTGGAGTACTGAAGCTTTCTTT

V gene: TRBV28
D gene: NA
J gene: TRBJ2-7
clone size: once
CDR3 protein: CASRTGGLSYEQYF
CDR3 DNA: TGTGCCAGCAGGACGGGGGGCCTCTCCTACGAGCAGTACTTC

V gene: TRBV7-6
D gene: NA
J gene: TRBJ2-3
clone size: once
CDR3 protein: CASSLAGGGDTQYF
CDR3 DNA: TGTGCCAGCAGCTTAGCGGGGGGTGGAGATACGCAGTATTTT

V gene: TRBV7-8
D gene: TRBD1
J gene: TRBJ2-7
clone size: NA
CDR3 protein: CASSLVWVTGTNYEQYF
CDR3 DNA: TGTGCCAGCAGCTTAGTTTGGGTGACAGGGACGAACTACGAGCAGTACTTC

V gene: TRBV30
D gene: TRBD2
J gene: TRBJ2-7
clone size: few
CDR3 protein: CAWRRGTSGGAGEQYF
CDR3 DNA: TGTGCCTGGAGGCGGGGGACTAGCGGGGGGGCGGGGGAGCAGTACTTC

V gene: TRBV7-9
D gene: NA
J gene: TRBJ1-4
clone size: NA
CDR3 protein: CASSALFNRVTTNEKLFF
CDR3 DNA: TGTGCCAGCAGCGCCTTATTCAACCGGGTAACAACTAATGAAAAACTGTTTTTT

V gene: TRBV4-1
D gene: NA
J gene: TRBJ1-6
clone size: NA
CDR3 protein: CASSQGNGRSSSYNSPLHF
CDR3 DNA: TGCGCCAGCAGCCAAGGGAATGGCAGGTCGAGCTCCTATAATTCACCCCTCCACTTT

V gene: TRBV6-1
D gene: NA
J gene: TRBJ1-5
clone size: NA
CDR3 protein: CASSETGSNQPQHF
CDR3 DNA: TGTGCCAGCAGTGAGACAGGTTCTAATCAGCCCCAGCATTTT

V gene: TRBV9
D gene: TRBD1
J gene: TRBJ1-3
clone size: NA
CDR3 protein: CASSAGQGATSIYF
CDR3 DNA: TGTGCCAGCAGCGCTGGACAGGGGGCTACATCCATATATTTT

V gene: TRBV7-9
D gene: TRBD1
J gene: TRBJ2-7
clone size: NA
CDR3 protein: CASSKLGQKPTYEQYF
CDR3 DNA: TGTGCCAGCAGCAAACTGGGACAGAAGCCTACCTACGAGCAGTACTTC

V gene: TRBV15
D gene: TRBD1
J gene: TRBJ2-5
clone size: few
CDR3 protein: CAPRTGEETQYF
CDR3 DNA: TGTGCCCCAAGGACAGGGGAAGAGACCCAGTACTTC

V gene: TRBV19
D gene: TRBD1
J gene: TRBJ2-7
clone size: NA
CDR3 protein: CASLLTGAAYEQYF
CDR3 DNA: TGTGCCAGTCTCCTGACAGGGGCGGCCTACGAGCAGTACTTC

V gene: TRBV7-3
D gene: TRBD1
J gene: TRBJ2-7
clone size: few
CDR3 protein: CASSLTGTGGMREQYF
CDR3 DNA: TGTGCCAGCAGCTTAACGGGCACAGGGGGAATGCGCGAGCAGTACTTC

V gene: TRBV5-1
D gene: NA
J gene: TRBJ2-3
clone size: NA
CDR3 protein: CASSLRDSRTDTQYF
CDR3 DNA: TGCGCCAGCAGCTTGAGGGACTCGCGCACAGATACGCAGTATTTT

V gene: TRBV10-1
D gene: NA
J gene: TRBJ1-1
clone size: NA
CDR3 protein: CASGWQGLNTEAFF
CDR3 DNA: TGCGCCAGCGGGTGGCAGGGGCTGAACACTGAAGCTTTCTTT

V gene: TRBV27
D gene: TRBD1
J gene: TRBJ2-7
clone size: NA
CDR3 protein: CASRPSGQGASEQYF
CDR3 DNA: TGTGCCAGCAGACCATCCGGACAGGGGGCCAGCGAGCAGTACTTC

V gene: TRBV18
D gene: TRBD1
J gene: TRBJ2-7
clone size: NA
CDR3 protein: CASSPGTGHYNEQYF
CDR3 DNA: TGTGCCAGCTCACCCGGGACAGGACATTACAACGAGCAGTACTTC

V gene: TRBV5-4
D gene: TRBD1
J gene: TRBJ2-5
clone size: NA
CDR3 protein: CASSYTPTGTETQYF
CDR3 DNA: TGTGCCAGCAGCTATACTCCGACAGGGACGGAGACCCAGTACTTC

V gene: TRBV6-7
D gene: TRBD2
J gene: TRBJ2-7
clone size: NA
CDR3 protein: CASSQPSGSSYEQYF
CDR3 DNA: TGTGCCAGCAGTCAACCTAGCGGGAGCTCCTACGAGCAGTACTTC

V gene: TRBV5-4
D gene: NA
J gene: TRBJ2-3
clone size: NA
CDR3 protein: CASSLDRYTDTQYF
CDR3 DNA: TGTGCCAGCAGCTTGGATCGGTACACAGATACGCAGTATTTT

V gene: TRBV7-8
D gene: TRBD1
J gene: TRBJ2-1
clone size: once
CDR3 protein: CASSDPGRGLNEQFF
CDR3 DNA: TGTGCCAGCAGCGATCCGGGAAGGGGGCTCAATGAGCAGTTCTTC